This T cell receptor beta chain was captured in a study of blood T cells in healthy people across ages. Those donating, healthy Caucasian individuals from Russia, were aged roughly 6 to 95. PBMCs were isolated at a quantity of at least 6.5 million per sample. This clonotype was counted only a few times. Sample-barcoded 5' priming and a J-beta primer mix drove a second PCR of roughly 6 to 12 cycles. TCRdb fed the 5' RACE reads into MiXCR, producing one record per CDR3 protein. The sample includes just over 800,000 distinct CDR3 sequences, less than 80% seen only once; the top ten take 25% to 30%. The receptor's source is a man aged 25 to 40 in good health. Input material: blood.

The DNA of the CDR3 is TGTGCCAGCAGAGTCGGAAACAGGCCAGAGACCCAGTACTTC. It is translated as CASRVGNRPETQYF. The chain joins TRBV6-5 to TRBJ2-5; tentatively, D is TRBD1 (5 bases). There are 14 residues in the CDR3. Trimming left V 6 bases short and J 4 bases short, with 15 bases between. The germline gives CDR1 MNHEY, CDR2 SVGAGI.